This entry is about one T cell receptor beta chain. This record comes from a study of blood T cell repertoires in COVID-19. Libraries were prepared by immunoSEQ multiplex PCR; TCRdb keeps only in-frame clonotypes and omits some of them. Here the sample spans about 200,000 clones, 80% to 90% being singletons. Germline assignment: CDR1 SGHDN and CDR2 FVKESK. Between the trimmed V and J ends, which lost 6 bases and 3 bases, there was a span of 20 bases. The CDR3 length is 16 residues. The chain uses TRBV14 and TRBJ1-1; D perhaps matches TRBD1 (6 bases). The origin of this receptor is a woman in her sixties or seventies with active or convalescent COVID-19. What was sequenced was peripheral blood. CDR3 loop: CASRTLDSWADTEAFF. In DNA, the CDR3 is TGTGCCAGCAGAACCTTGGACAGTTGGGCGGACACTGAAGCTTTCTTT.